One and the same sample provided the 32 T cell receptor beta chains below, sequenced in a study of blood T cell repertoires in COVID-19. TCRdb's table, derived via immunoSEQ multiplex PCR, lists solely in-frame clones and lacks some. The repertoire consists of 80,000 to 100,000 clones, with under 85% occurring once and the leading ten covering approximately 25%. Sequencing input: peripheral blood. The receptors were sampled from a man aged 70-80 years with acute or convalescent COVID-19.

The chain is built from TRBV29-1 and TRBJ1-4; D not resolved. The germline gives CDR1 SQVTM, CDR2 ANQGSEA. The CDR3 is 14 residues long. V was shortened by 4 bases and J by 0 bases, with 9 bases between the two germline ends. This CDR3 is CSVGTGTTNEKLFF. As DNA, the CDR3 is TGCAGCGTTGGGACGGGAACAACTAATGAAAAACTGTTTTTT.

CDR3 protein: CASGRGCGCNVVYEQYF. As DNA, the CDR3 is TGTGCTAGTGGTCGGGGGTGTGGGTGCAACGTCGTGTACGAGCAGTACTTC. This chain links TRBV12-5 with TRBJ2-7; a weak D match, TRBD2 (6 bases). The CDR3 has 17 amino acids. CDR1 is LGHNT and CDR2 is FRNRAP in the germline V gene. V gave up 5 bases and J gave up 4 bases, with 24 bases separating them.

This clone was found many times. V is TRBV4-2 and J is TRBJ2-6, with TRBD1 matching over 7 bases. The CDR3 consists of 16 residues. The V gene end was trimmed by 1 base and the J gene end by 0 bases; junction bases not matched to a gene: 0. Germline V gene data show CDR1 as LGHNA and CDR2 as YNFKEQ. The CDR3 protein is CASSQGDSSGANVLTF. As DNA, the CDR3 is TGTGCCAGCAGCCAAGGGGACAGCTCTGGGGCCAACGTCCTGACTTTC.

This chain joins TRBV5-4 and TRBJ2-1, with 9 bases lining up with TRBD1. Germline lookup yields CDR1 SGHNT and CDR2 YYREEE (reference sequence). J was trimmed by 9 bases and V by 4 bases; bases with no gene match: 11. CDR3 length: 15 amino acids. CDR3 bases: TGTGCCAGCAGCAACCGGGACAGGGATCTTGGTGAGCAGTTCTTC. It translates to CASSNRDRDLGEQFF.

This clone was detected only a few times. The chain carries TRBV24-1 and TRBJ2-7; possibly TRBD1 for D (5 bases). This CDR3 is built from 15 residues. V lost 2 bases to trimming and J lost 2 bases, with 12 bases between them. Germline-derived CDR1 and CDR2 are KGHDR and SFDVKD. CDR3 DNA sequence: TGTGCCACCAGTGATTCGTCGGACATCGCCTACGAGCAGTACTTC. It encodes CATSDSSDIAYEQYF.

J is TRBJ2-2 and V is TRBV28; TRBD2 is a possible D gene (6 bases). The ends were cut back, 7 bases at V and 8 bases at J, with 14 bases in the middle. The germline V gene encodes CDR1 MDHEN and CDR2 SYDVKM. This CDR3 comprises 13 residues. Here the CDR3 reads CASKSGGIGELFF. For the CDR3, the DNA is TGTGCCAGCAAATCGGGCGGGATAGGGGAGCTGTTTTTT.

The chain carries TRBV5-1 and TRBJ2-5; 7 nucleotides line up with TRBD2. J was trimmed by 5 bases and V by 0 bases; bases with no gene match: 4. This CDR3 comprises 14 residues. Germline V gene data show CDR1 as SGHRS and CDR2 as YFSETQ. The CDR3 sequence: CASSLERGEETQYF. The CDR3 DNA reads as TGCGCCAGCAGCTTGGAGCGGGGTGAGGAGACCCAGTACTTC.

This clone was seen a few times. The V gene is TRBV11-1, the J gene TRBJ2-7; D may be TRBD2 (5 bases). Trimming left V 5 bases short and J 1 base short, with 12 bases between. Germline CDR1 SGHAT, CDR2 FQDESV (reference sequence). CDR3 length: 14 amino acids. CDR3 protein: CASSVDTSSYEQYF. DNA of the CDR3: TGTGCCAGCAGCGTAGACACTAGTTCCTACGAGCAGTACTTC.

V usage is TRBV5-1 and J usage is TRBJ2-5; 8 bases are a match to TRBD1. The V gene end was trimmed by 2 bases and the J gene end by 5 bases; junction bases not matched to a gene: 8. CDR1 SGHRS and CDR2 YFSETQ come from the germline V gene. The CDR3 consists of 15 residues. This CDR3 is CASSFSQGAQETQYF. DNA of the CDR3: TGCGCCAGCAGCTTTAGCCAGGGGGCGCAGGAGACCCAGTACTTC. The full variable domain, in which reference TRBV5-1 and TRBJ2-5 provide the parts outside the CDR3, is KAGVTQTPRYLIKTRGQQVTLSCSPISGHRSVSWYQQTPGQGLQFLFEYFSETQRNKGNFPGRFSGRQFSNSRSEMNVSTLELGDSALYLCASSFSQGAQETQYFGPGTRLLVL.

The chain uses TRBV20-1 and TRBJ2-1; TRBD2 might be the D (6 bases). V lost 3 bases and J 4 bases, leaving 13 bases between the germline ends. The CDR3 spans 14 residues. The germline V gene has CDR1 DFQATT and CDR2 SNEGSKA (reference sequence). The CDR3 DNA reads as TGCAGTGCTAGTCAGGAGGGCACTTACAATGAGCAGTTCTTC. This encodes CSASQEGTYNEQFF.

V gene TRBV20-1 combines with J gene TRBJ1-3; tentative D call: TRBD1 (5 bases). This CDR3 comprises 15 residues. Trimming pared 3 bases from V and 0 bases from J, leaving 12 bases between. Germline V gene data show CDR1 as DFQATT and CDR2 as SNEGSKA (reference sequence). This CDR3 reads CSASPDNLSGNTIYF. In DNA, the CDR3 is TGCAGTGCTAGTCCGGACAACCTCTCTGGAAACACCATATATTTT.

This chain links TRBV25-1 with TRBJ1-1; tentatively, D is TRBD1 (6 bases). CDR1 is MGHDK and CDR2 is SYGVNS in the germline V gene. The CDR3 loop spans 12 amino acids. The V end lost 6 bases, the J end lost 5 bases, and 10 bases lay between the germline ends. In DNA form, the CDR3 reads TGTGCCAGCAGCAGGGGAAGGACTGAAGCTTTCTTT. Its translation is CASSRGRTEAFF.

This clone occurred once. CDR3: CASSPDRVGETQYF. The CDR3 DNA reads TGTGCCAGCAGCCCGGACAGGGTGGGAGAGACCCAGTACTTC. The rearrangement links TRBV7-2 to TRBJ2-5, with 8 positions matching TRBD1. CDR3 length: 14 amino acids. The J segment lost 4 bases and the V segment lost 5 bases, leaving 6 bases of the junction unmatched. Germline CDR1 reads SGHTA; CDR2 reads FQGNSA. Filled out from reference TRBV7-2 and TRBJ2-5, the complete variable domain reads GAGVSQSPSNKVTEKGKDVELRCDPISGHTALYWYRQSLGQGLEFLIYFQGNSAPDKSGLPSDRFSAERTGGSVSTLTIQRTQQEDSAVYLCASSPDRVGETQYFGPGTRLLVL.

V and J are TRBV2 and TRBJ2-2, with 10 bases aligning to TRBD2. Germline V gives CDR1 SNHLY, CDR2 FYNNEI. This CDR3 contains 15 residues. With V trimmed by 5 bases and J by 4 bases, 4 bases remained unmatched. The CDR3 region is CASSRRTSGTGELFF. The CDR3 bases are TGTGCCAGCAGTCGACGGACTAGCGGCACCGGGGAGCTGTTTTTT.

This clone came up once. The V gene is TRBV11-2, the J gene TRBJ1-5; TRBD1 matches at 9 bases. Losses at the gene ends were 5 bases for V and 5 bases for J; bases not matched to a gene: 7. Germline V CDR1 and CDR2: SGHAT, FQNNGV. CDR3 length: 15 amino acids. The CDR3 here is CASSIDRGAYQPQHF. The CDR3 DNA sequence: TGTGCCAGCAGCATCGACAGGGGGGCTTATCAGCCCCAGCATTTT.

In its sample, this clone was seen a few times. V is TRBV7-2 and J is TRBJ2-7, with a weak D call TRBD2 (6 bases). CDR3 length: 14 residues. V dropped 0 bases and J dropped 1 base, with 7 bases sitting between them. CDR1 is SGHTA and CDR2 is FQGNSA in the germline V gene. CDR3 nucleotides: TGTGCCAGCAGCTTAGCGGGGGGTTCCTACGAGCAGTACTTC. This translates into CASSLAGGSYEQYF.

The chain is built from TRBV24-1 and TRBJ2-3; 8 bases map to TRBD2. V dropped 3 bases and J dropped 0; count of bases not matched to a gene: 4. This CDR3 spans 16 amino acids. Germline V gives CDR1 KGHDR, CDR2 SFDVKD. CDR3: CATSDLSGASTDTQYF. The DNA of the CDR3 is TGTGCCACCAGTGATCTTAGCGGGGCTAGCACAGATACGCAGTATTTT.

V gene TRBV10-3 combines with J gene TRBJ1-1; D gene uncertain. The germline V and J ends were trimmed by 8 bases and 7 bases, with 20 bases remaining between them. CDR1 is ENHRY and CDR2 is SYGVKD in the germline V gene. The CDR3 contains 14 residues. This CDR3 reads CAIADGENSIEAFF. Here the CDR3 DNA reads TGTGCCATCGCCGACGGGGAGAACTCTATTGAAGCTTTCTTT.

V and J are TRBV5-4 and TRBJ1-6; D is unclear. CDR3 length equals 15 residues. Germline V gives CDR1 SGHNT, CDR2 YYREEE (reference sequence). V was cut by 3 bases and J by 0 bases, with 7 bases left in between. The CDR3 protein is CASSSQSSYNSPLHF. CDR3 nucleotide sequence: TGTGCCAGCAGCTCACAGAGCTCCTATAATTCACCCCTCCACTTT. Looking up the rest from reference TRBV5-4 and TRBJ1-6 gives the full variable domain: ETGVTQSPTHLIKTRGQQVTLRCSSQSGHNTVSWYQQALGQGPQFIFQYYREEENGRGNFPPRFSGLQFPNYSSELNVNALELDDSALYLCASSSQSSYNSPLHFGNGTRLTVT.

CDR3 bases: TGTGCCAGCAGTTCCCTGACAGGGGTTAACTATGGCTACACCTTC. Its protein product is CASSSLTGVNYGYTF. The J gene is TRBJ1-2, the V gene TRBV6-5, with 8 bases that match TRBD1. The germline gives CDR1 MNHEY, CDR2 SVGAGI. There are 15 residues in the CDR3. V was clipped by 4 bases and J by 1 base; unmatched bases: 5.

The chain has TRBV13 and TRBJ2-3; perhaps TRBD2 as D (5 bases). Germline V lookup: CDR1 PRHDT, CDR2 FYEKMQ (reference sequence). The CDR3 contains 14 residues. The V end lost 4 bases, the J end lost 7 bases, and 15 bases lay between the germline ends. Written as DNA, the CDR3 is TGTGCCAGCAGCTCTACTAGGCAGCCTAATACGCAGTATTTT. It yields the protein CASSSTRQPNTQYF.

The rearrangement uses TRBV5-8 and TRBJ2-3; D is perhaps TRBD2 (5 bases). Looked up from germline, CDR1 is SGHTS and CDR2 is YDEGEE. CDR3 size: 15 residues. Between the trimmed V and J ends, which lost 2 bases and 0 bases, there was a span of 10 bases. CDR3 in DNA: TGTGCCAGCAGCTTAGGGCGGACTAGCACAGATACGCAGTATTTT. This gives the protein CASSLGRTSTDTQYF.

The sample holds one count of this clone. The rearrangement joins TRBV19 to TRBJ2-5, with 10 positions matching TRBD1. Trimming took 5 bases from V and 5 from J; bases not matched to a gene: 11. There are 16 residues in the CDR3. Germline CDR1 reads LNHDA; CDR2 reads SQIVND (reference sequence). CDR3 region: CASSVVPGQGRETQYF. CDR3 nucleotide sequence: TGTGCCAGTAGTGTGGTGCCGGGACAGGGGCGCGAGACCCAGTACTTC.

The chain has TRBV15 and TRBJ2-5, with 7 positions matching TRBD1. The V segment lost 3 bases and the J segment 1 base; nucleotides outside the gene matches: 8. Per the germline V gene, CDR1 is LNHNV and CDR2 is YYDKDF (reference sequence). CDR3 length equals 16 residues. CDR3 sequence (DNA): TGTGCCACCAGCAGTTTTCGGGACAGATTCCAAGAGACCCAGTACTTC. This gives the protein CATSSFRDRFQETQYF.

The chain couples TRBV28 to TRBJ2-1; a weak D match, TRBD2 (6 bases). Germline assignment: CDR1 MDHEN and CDR2 SYDVKM. The CDR3 runs 15 residues. V gave up 5 bases and J gave up 0 bases, with 11 bases separating them. The CDR3 reads CASSRLVSSYNEQFF. CDR3 DNA: TGTGCCAGCAGTCGACTAGTGAGCTCCTACAATGAGCAGTTCTTC.

This clone appeared a few times. CDR3 residues: CASSQMYQETQYF. The CDR3 nucleotides read TGTGCCAGCTCCCAAATGTACCAAGAGACCCAGTACTTC. The V call is TRBV18, the J call TRBJ2-5; D is undetermined. CDR3 length: 13 residues. Trimming removed 6 bases from V and 0 bases from J, with 8 bases in between. Germline V gene lookup returns CDR1 KGHSH and CDR2 LQKENI.

The chain is built from TRBV9 and TRBJ2-3; no reliable D call. V was cut by 0 bases and J by 2 bases, with 10 bases left in between. The CDR3 runs to 15 residues. Germline V CDR1 and CDR2: SGDLS, YYNGEE. The DNA for the CDR3 is TGTGCCAGCAGCGTAGATTTATTAATCACAGATACGCAGTATTTT. This encodes CASSVDLLITDTQYF.

This sequence joins TRBV5-6 and TRBJ2-7, with TRBD1 matching over 12 bases. V trimming: 4 bases; J trimming: 7 bases; junction bases outside the gene matches: 9. The CDR3 totals 15 residues. Germline values: CDR1 SGHDT, CDR2 YYEEEE. The CDR3 reads CASSRRGQGAREQYF. For the CDR3, the DNA is TGTGCCAGCAGCCGCCGGGGACAGGGGGCGCGGGAGCAGTACTTC.

This clone was counted between two and nine times. The chain uses TRBV24-1 and TRBJ2-5; D may be TRBD1 (7 bases). The CDR3 runs to 14 residues. Trimming left V 4 bases short and J 2 bases short, with 10 bases between. Germline CDR1 is KGHDR and CDR2 is SFDVKD. The CDR3 here is CATSERDSQETQYF. The CDR3 DNA is TGTGCCACCAGTGAGCGGGACAGTCAAGAGACCCAGTACTTC.

The rearrangement uses TRBV7-2 and TRBJ2-1, with 10 bases aligning to TRBD2. Germline CDR1 is SGHTA and CDR2 is FQGNSA. This CDR3 spans 18 amino acids. V dropped 6 bases and J dropped 4; count of bases not matched to a gene: 15. Here the CDR3 reads CASSPLGASGRYYNEQFF. CDR3 DNA sequence: TGTGCCAGCAGTCCACTTGGCGCTAGCGGGAGATATTACAATGAGCAGTTCTTC.

CDR3 amino acids: CATSLAGGMNEQFF. For the CDR3, the DNA is TGTGCCACCAGTTTAGCGGGAGGAATGAATGAGCAGTTCTTC. The gene calls are TRBV15 and TRBJ2-1; TRBD2 matches at 10 bases. The germline V gene has CDR1 LNHNV and CDR2 YYDKDF (reference sequence). The junction had 6 bases not matched to a gene; V was cut back by 6 bases and J by 7 bases. The CDR3 is 14 amino acids.

The chain links TRBV4-3 to TRBJ1-4, with 11 bases that match TRBD1. This CDR3 comprises 15 residues. Germline CDR1 reads LGHNA; CDR2 reads YSLEER. J lost 5 bases, V lost 1 base, and 0 bases had no gene match. The CDR3 region has the DNA TGCGCCAGCAGCCAAGGGGACAGGGGGAATGAAAAACTGTTTTTT. This sequence encodes CASSQGDRGNEKLFF.